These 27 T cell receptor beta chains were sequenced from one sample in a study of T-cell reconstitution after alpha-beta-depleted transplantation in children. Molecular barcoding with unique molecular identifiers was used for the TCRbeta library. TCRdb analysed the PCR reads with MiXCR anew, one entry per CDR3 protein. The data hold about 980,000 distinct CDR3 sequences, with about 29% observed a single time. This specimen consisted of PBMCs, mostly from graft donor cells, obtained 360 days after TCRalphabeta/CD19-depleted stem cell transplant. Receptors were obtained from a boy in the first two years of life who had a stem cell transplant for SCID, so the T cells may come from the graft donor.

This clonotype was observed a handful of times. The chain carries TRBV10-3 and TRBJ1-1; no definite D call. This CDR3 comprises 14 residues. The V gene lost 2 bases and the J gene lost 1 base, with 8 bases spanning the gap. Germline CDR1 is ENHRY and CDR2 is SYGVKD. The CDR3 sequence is CAISEVRKNTEAFF. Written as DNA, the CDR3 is TGTGCCATCAGTGAGGTACGGAAGAACACTGAAGCTTTCTTT.

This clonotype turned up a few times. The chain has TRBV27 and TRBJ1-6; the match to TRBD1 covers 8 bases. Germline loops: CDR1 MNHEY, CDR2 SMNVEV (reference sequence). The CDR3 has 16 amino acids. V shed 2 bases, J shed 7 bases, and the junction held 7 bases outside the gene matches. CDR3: CASSLHTRGLNSPLHF. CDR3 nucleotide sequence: TGTGCCAGCAGTTTACACACCAGGGGGCTCAATTCACCCCTCCACTTT.

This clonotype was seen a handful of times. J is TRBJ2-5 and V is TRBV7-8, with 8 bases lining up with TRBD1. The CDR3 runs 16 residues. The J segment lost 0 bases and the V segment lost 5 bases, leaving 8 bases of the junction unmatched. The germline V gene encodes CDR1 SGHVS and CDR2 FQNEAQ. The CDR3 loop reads CASSLTGGLYQETQYF. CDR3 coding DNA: TGTGCCAGCAGCCTTACAGGGGGGCTGTACCAAGAGACCCAGTACTTC.

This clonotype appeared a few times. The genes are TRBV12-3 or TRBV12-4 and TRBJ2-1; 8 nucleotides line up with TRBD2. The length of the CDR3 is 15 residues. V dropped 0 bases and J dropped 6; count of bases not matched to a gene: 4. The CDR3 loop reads CASSLASGDLNEQFF. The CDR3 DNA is TGTGCCAGCAGTTTAGCTAGCGGGGACCTCAATGAGCAGTTCTTC.

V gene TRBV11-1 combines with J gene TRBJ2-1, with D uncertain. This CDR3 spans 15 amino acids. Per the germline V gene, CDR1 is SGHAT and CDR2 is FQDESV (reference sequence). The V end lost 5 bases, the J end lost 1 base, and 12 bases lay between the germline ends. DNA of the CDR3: TGTGCCAGCAGCCTACTTAGACCGTCCTACAATGAGCAGTTCTTC. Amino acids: CASSLLRPSYNEQFF. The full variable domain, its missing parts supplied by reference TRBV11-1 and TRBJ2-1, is EAEVAQSPRYKITEKSQAVAFWCDPISGHATLYWYRQILGQGPELLVQFQDESVVDDSQLPKDRFSAERLKGVDSTLKIQPAELGDSAMYLCASSLLRPSYNEQFFGPGTRLTVL.

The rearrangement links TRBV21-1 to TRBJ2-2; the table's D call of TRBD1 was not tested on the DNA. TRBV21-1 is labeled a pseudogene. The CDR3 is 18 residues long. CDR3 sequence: CASSKEAAQGSNTGELFF. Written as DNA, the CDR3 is TGTGCCAGCAGCAAAGAGGCAGCACAGGGTTCGAACACCGGGGAGCTGTTTTTT.

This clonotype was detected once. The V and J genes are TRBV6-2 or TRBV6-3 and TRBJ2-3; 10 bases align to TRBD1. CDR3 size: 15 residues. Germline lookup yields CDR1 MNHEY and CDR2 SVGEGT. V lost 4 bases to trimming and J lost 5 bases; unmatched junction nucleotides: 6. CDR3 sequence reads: CASSSAGTGVDTQYF. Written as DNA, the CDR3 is TGTGCCAGCAGTTCGGCCGGGACAGGGGTAGATACGCAGTATTTT.

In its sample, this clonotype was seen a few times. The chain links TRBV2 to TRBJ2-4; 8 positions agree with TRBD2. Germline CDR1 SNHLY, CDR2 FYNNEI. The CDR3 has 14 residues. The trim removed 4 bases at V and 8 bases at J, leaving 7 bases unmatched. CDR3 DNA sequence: TGTGCCAGCAGTGTTGCGGGGGGAGGGGACATTCAGTACTTC. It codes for CASSVAGGGDIQYF.

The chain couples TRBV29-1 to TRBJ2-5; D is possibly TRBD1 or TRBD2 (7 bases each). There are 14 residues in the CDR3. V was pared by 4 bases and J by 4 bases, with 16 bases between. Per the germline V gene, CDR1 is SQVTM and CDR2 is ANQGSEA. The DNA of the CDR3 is TGCAGCGTTGGGGGGACAGCGGGGAGAGAGACCCAGTACTTC. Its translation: CSVGGTAGRETQYF.

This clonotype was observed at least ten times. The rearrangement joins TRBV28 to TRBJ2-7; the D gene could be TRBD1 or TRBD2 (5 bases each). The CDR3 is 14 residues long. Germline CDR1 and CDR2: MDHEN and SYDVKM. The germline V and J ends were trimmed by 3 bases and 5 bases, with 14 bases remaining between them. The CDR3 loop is CASSLPTGLDEQYF. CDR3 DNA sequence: TGTGCCAGCAGTTTGCCGACGGGGCTTGACGAGCAGTACTTC.

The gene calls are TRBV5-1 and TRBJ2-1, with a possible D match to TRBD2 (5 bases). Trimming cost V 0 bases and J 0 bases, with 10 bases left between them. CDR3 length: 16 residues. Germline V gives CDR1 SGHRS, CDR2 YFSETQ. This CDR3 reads CASSLVGELSYNEQFF. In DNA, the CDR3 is TGCGCCAGCAGCTTGGTCGGGGAGCTCTCCTACAATGAGCAGTTCTTC.

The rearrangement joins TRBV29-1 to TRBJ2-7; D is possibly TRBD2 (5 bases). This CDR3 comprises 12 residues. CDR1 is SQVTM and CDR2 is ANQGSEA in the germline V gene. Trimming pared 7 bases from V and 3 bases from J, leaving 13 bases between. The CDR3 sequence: CSAVGENYEQYF. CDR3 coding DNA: TGCAGCGCCGTCGGGGAAAACTACGAGCAGTACTTC.

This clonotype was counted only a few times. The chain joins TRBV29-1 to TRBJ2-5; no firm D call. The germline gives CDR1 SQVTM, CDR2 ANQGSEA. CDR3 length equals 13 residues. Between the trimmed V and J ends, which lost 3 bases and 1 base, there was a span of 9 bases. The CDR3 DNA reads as TGCAGCGTTGATCGACGGTTCCAAGAGACCCAGTACTTC. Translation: CSVDRRFQETQYF.

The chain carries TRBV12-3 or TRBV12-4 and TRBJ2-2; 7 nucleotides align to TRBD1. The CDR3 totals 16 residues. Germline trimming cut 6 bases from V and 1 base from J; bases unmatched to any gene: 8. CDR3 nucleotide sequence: TGTGCCAGCAGCCACCCCGGGACAGTGAACACCGGGGAGCTGTTTTTT. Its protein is CASSHPGTVNTGELFF.

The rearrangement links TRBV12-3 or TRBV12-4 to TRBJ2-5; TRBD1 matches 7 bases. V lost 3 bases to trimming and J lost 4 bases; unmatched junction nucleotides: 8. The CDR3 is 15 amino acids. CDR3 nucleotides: TGTGCCAGCAGTTTTTTAGGTCACAGGGGAGAGACCCAGTACTTC. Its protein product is CASSFLGHRGETQYF.

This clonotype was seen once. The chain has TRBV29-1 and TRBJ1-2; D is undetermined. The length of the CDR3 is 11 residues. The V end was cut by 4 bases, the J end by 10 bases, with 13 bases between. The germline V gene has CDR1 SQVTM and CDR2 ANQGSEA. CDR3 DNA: TGCAGCGTTGGGGTTCGGCAGTCCTACACCTTC. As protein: CSVGVRQSYTF.

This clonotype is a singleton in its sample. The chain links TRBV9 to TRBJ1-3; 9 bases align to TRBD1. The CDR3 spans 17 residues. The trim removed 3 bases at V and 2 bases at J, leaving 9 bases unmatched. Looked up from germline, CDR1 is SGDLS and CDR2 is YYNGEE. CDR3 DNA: TGTGCCAGCAGCGGATGGGGGACAGGGCCTCCTGGAAACACCATATATTTT. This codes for CASSGWGTGPPGNTIYF.

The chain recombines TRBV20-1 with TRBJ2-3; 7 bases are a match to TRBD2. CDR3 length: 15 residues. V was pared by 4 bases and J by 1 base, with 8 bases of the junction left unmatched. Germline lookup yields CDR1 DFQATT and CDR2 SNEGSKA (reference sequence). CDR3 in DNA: TGCAGTGCTACCCAGTGGGCGGGGGGCACAGATACGCAGTATTTT. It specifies CSATQWAGGTDTQYF.

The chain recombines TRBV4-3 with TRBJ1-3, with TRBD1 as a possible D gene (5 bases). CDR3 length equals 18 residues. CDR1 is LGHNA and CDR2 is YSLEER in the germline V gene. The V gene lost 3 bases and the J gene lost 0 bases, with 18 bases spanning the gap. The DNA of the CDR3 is TGCGCCAGCAGCCAGGGTCCTCCCGGGACGGCCTCTGGAAACACCATATATTTT. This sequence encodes CASSQGPPGTASGNTIYF.

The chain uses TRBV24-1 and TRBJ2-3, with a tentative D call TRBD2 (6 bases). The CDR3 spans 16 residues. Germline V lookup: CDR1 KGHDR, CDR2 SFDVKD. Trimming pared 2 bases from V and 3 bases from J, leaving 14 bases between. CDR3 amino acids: CATSDYGREGTDTQYF. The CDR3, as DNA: TGTGCCACCAGTGATTATGGGCGGGAAGGGACAGATACGCAGTATTTT.

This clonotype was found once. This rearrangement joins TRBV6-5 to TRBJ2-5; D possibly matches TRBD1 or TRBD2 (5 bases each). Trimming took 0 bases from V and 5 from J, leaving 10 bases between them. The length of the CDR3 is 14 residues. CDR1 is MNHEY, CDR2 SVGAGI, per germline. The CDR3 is CASSYSEGIETQYF. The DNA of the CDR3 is TGTGCCAGCAGTTACTCCGAGGGGATCGAGACCCAGTACTTC.

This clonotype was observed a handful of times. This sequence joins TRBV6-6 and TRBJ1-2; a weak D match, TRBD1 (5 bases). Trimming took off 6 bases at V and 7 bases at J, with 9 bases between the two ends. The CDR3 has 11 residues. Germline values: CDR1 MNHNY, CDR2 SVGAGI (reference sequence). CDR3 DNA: TGTGCCAGCAGCCCAGGGTTTGGCTACACCTTC. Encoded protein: CASSPGFGYTF.

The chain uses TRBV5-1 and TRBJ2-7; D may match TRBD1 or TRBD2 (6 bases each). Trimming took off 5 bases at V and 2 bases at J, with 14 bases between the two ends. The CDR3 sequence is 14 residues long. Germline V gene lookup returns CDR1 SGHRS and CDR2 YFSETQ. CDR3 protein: CASSGGGGPYEQYF. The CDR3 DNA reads TGCGCCAGCAGTGGGGGTGGGGGGCCCTACGAGCAGTACTTC.

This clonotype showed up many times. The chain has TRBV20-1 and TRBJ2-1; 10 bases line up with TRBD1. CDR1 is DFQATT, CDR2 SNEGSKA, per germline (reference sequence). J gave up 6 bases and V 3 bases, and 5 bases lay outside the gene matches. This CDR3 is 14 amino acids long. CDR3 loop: CSARGTGAPNEQFF. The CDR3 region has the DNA TGCAGTGCTAGGGGGACAGGGGCTCCCAATGAGCAGTTCTTC.

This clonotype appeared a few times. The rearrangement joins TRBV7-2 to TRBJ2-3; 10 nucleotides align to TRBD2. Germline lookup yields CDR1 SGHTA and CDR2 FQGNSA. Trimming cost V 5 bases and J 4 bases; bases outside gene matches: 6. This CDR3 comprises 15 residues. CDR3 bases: TGTGCCAGCAGCCCGCAGCGGGGGGGTGCAGATACGCAGTATTTT. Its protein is CASSPQRGGADTQYF. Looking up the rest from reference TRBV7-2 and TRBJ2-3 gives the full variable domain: GAGVSQSPSNKVTEKGKDVELRCDPISGHTALYWYRQSLGQGLEFLIYFQGNSAPDKSGLPSDRFSAERTGGSVSTLTIQRTQQEDSAVYLCASSPQRGGADTQYFGPGTRLTVL.

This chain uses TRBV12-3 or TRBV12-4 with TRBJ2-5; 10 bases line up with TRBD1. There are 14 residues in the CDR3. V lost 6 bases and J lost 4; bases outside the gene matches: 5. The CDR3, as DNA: TGTGCCAGCAGCTACTGGACAGGGGGAGAGACCCAGTACTTC. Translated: CASSYWTGGETQYF.

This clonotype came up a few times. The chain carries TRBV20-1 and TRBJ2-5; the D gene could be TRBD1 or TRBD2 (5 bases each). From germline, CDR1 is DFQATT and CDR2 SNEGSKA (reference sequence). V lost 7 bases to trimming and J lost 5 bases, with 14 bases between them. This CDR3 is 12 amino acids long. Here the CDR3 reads CSGTRGRETQYF. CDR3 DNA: TGCAGTGGGACCCGGGGCCGGGAGACCCAGTACTTC.